The entry below gives a single T cell receptor (beta chain) sequence along with its context. The CDR3 has 15 residues. Germline V CDR1 and CDR2: LNHDA, SQIVND (reference sequence). With 5 bases removed from V and 3 bases from J, the gap between germline ends came to 16 bases. This sample was taken from a study of molecular identifiers for immune sequencing clone quantification. TCRdb redid the calling of the PCR reads with MiXCR, one entry per CDR3 protein. The repertoire holds about 640,000 distinct CDR3 sequences, with roughly 21% as singletons. The material sequenced was naive CD8+ T cells from blood, with Jurkat cell RNA spiked in. The subset here: FACS-sorted CD8+CD4-CCR7+CD45RA+ naive T cells. The chain is built from TRBV19 and TRBJ1-1, with D possibly TRBD1 on 5 matching bases. The receptor was derived from a human donor in good health. Some libraries in this study had Jurkat cell RNA spiked in. CDR3 coding DNA: TGTGCCAGTAGTGGGGAGGACACGGTAGACACTGAAGCTTTCTTT. This encodes CASSGEDTVDTEAFF.